Shown below are 10 T cell receptor beta chains from a single sample sequenced in a study of blood T cell repertoires in COVID-19. The protocol was immunoSEQ multiplex PCR, while the TCRdb copy is restricted to in-frame clones and leaves out a portion. Here the sample spans fewer than 130,000 clones, about 75% being singletons. Sequences were obtained from peripheral blood. The receptors derive from a woman older than 75 with active or convalescent COVID-19.

The genes are TRBV11-2 and TRBJ2-2, with D perhaps matching TRBD1 (6 bases). CDR3 length: 15 amino acids. Trimming pared 7 bases from V and 0 bases from J, leaving 12 bases between. The germline gives CDR1 SGHAT, CDR2 FQNNGV. The CDR3: CASKPGTPNTGELFF. DNA for the CDR3: TGTGCCAGCAAACCCGGGACACCGAACACCGGGGAGCTGTTTTTT. Complete variable domain (other parts from reference TRBV11-2 and TRBJ2-2): EAGVAQSPRYKIIEKRQSVAFWCNPISGHATLYWYQQILGQGPKLLIQFQNNGVVDDSQLPKDRFSAERLKGVDSTLKIQPAKLEDSAVYLCASKPGTPNTGELFFGEGSRLTVL.

The V gene is TRBV5-1, the J gene TRBJ1-4; 11 positions agree with TRBD1. Trimming removed 3 bases from V and 7 bases from J; junction bases left unmatched: 2. This CDR3 is built from 14 residues. From germline, CDR1 is SGHRS and CDR2 YFSETQ. The CDR3: CASSSGQGGEKLFF. CDR3 DNA: TGCGCCAGCAGCTCGGGACAGGGGGGTGAAAAACTGTTTTTT.

The chain couples TRBV25-1 to TRBJ2-1; TRBD1 aligns across 7 bases. The CDR3 contains 16 residues. V trimming: 3 bases; J trimming: 4 bases; junction bases outside the gene matches: 9. Germline CDR1 MGHDK, CDR2 SYGVNS. DNA for the CDR3: TGTGCCAGCAGTGATTATACAGGGGAAGTTTACAATGAGCAGTTCTTC. Protein: CASSDYTGEVYNEQFF.

The V call is TRBV20-1, the J call TRBJ2-1; D gene ambiguous. The CDR3 contains 11 residues. Germline values: CDR1 DFQATT, CDR2 SNEGSKA (reference sequence). The ends were cut back, 1 base at V and 10 bases at J, with 8 bases in the middle. Written as DNA, the CDR3 is TGCAGTGCTAGAGTACCACGGGAGCAGTTCTTC. It is translated as CSARVPREQFF.

This clone was recorded only once. The CDR3 reads CALGRTGRSYGYTF. CDR3 bases: TGTGCCTTGGGCCGGACAGGGAGATCTTATGGCTACACCTTC. The V call is TRBV30, the J call TRBJ1-2, with 8 positions matching TRBD1. The CDR3 is 14 amino acids. V lost 7 bases and J lost 5; bases outside the gene matches: 12. CDR1 is GTSNPN and CDR2 is SVGIG in the germline V gene (reference sequence).

This chain joins TRBV9 and TRBJ2-3; 9 nucleotides line up with TRBD2. Unmatched junction bases numbered 8, after V lost 6 bases and J lost 6 bases. Looked up from germline, CDR1 is SGDLS and CDR2 is YYNGEE. This CDR3 is built from 14 residues. CDR3 sequence: CASNLAGVSDTQYF. CDR3 DNA sequence: TGTGCCAGCAACTTAGCGGGAGTTTCCGATACGCAGTATTTT. Supplemented by reference TRBV9 and TRBJ2-3, the full variable domain reads DSGVTQTPKHLITATGQRVTLRCSPRSGDLSVYWYQQSLDQGLQFLIQYYNGEERAKGNILERFSAQQFPDLHSELNLSSLELGDSALYFCASNLAGVSDTQYFGPGTRLTVL.

The chain recombines TRBV3-1 (or the pseudogene TRBV3-2) with TRBJ1-1, with 7 bases aligning to TRBD1. The junction had 26 bases not matched to a gene; V was cut back by 4 bases and J by 3 bases. The CDR3 is 21 residues long. The germline V gene encodes CDR1 LGHDT and CDR2 YNNKEL (reference sequence). CDR3 protein: CASSPRQGSILTPIGDTEAFF. CDR3 DNA sequence: TGTGCCAGCAGCCCGAGACAGGGCTCAATTCTAACACCTATCGGGGACACTGAAGCTTTCTTT.

V is TRBV2 and J is TRBJ1-1, with a tentative D call TRBD1 (5 bases). There are 14 residues in the CDR3. Germline lookup yields CDR1 SNHLY and CDR2 FYNNEI. The V end was cut by 2 bases, the J end by 0 bases, with 7 bases between. The CDR3 coding sequence is TGTGCCAGCAGTGAACAGGGTATGAACACTGAAGCTTTCTTT. Protein product: CASSEQGMNTEAFF.

The chain employs TRBV29-1 and TRBJ2-3; 13 bases align to TRBD2. CDR1 and CDR2 from the germline V gene are SQVTM and ANQGSEA. The junction had 10 bases not matched to a gene; V was cut back by 1 base and J by 0 bases. The CDR3 consists of 19 residues. In nucleotides, the CDR3 is TGCAGCGTTGAAGGGGGACTAGCGGGATTTTGCGGAAGCACAGATACGCAGTATTTT. The encoded protein is CSVEGGLAGFCGSTDTQYF.

The chain joins TRBV28 to TRBJ1-3; D is ambiguous. The CDR3 totals 13 residues. Per the germline V gene, CDR1 is MDHEN and CDR2 is SYDVKM. Trimming cost V 6 bases and J 4 bases, with 10 bases left between them. The CDR3 DNA sequence: TGTGCCAGCAGCCAGGCCGCCGGAAACACCATATATTTT. Translating it yields CASSQAAGNTIYF.